Presented here are 14 T cell receptor beta chains from one specimen sequenced in a study of PD-1 blockade in mismatch repair-deficient tumors. TCRdb's table, derived via immunoSEQ multiplex PCR, lists solely in-frame clones and lacks some. The repertoire holds some 110,000 clones, with approximately 80% as singletons. The source was peripheral blood, collected about 13 months after starting pembrolizumab. These receptors all come from an adult with mismatch repair-deficient cancer.

This chain uses TRBV4-2 with TRBJ1-5; D might be TRBD1 (6 bases). Germline V gene lookup returns CDR1 LGHNA and CDR2 YNFKEQ. This CDR3 has 15 amino acids. V lost 0 bases and J 8 bases, leaving 14 bases between the germline ends. CDR3 in DNA: TGTGCCAGCAGCCAAGACTTACAGGGATTTAAGCCCCAGCATTTT. It codes for CASSQDLQGFKPQHF.

The chain employs TRBV11-1 and TRBJ2-2; the match to TRBD2 covers 7 bases. The CDR3 has 18 residues. The V gene's germline CDR1 is SGHAT and CDR2 FQDESV (reference sequence). With V trimmed by 1 base and J by 0 bases, 8 bases remained unmatched. Here the CDR3 reads CASSLDWAGDPNTGELFF. The CDR3 coding sequence is TGTGCCAGCAGCTTAGATTGGGCGGGGGACCCGAACACCGGGGAGCTGTTTTTT.

This clone appeared a few times. The rearrangement uses TRBV2 and TRBJ1-2; D possibly corresponds to TRBD1 (6 bases). V lost 6 bases, J lost 3 bases, and 14 bases lay in between. The CDR3 has 14 amino acids. Germline CDR1 and CDR2: SNHLY and FYNNEI. This CDR3 reads CASRTLDSYYGYTF. CDR3 DNA: TGTGCCAGCAGGACCCTGGACAGTTACTATGGCTACACCTTC.

The chain employs TRBV7-9 and TRBJ2-2, with TRBD2 matching over 11 bases. After removal of 2 bases from V and 5 bases from J, the junction contained 4 bases not matched to a gene. The CDR3 length is 16 residues. Germline V gene sequence: CDR1 SEHNR, CDR2 FQNEAQ (reference sequence). The CDR3 protein is CASSLSSGRTTGELFF. CDR3 in DNA: TGTGCCAGCAGCTTATCTAGCGGGAGGACGACCGGGGAGCTGTTTTTT.

This clone was counted once. CDR3 in DNA: TGTGCCAGCAGCTTATACCTAGTTGCCGATACGCAGTATTTT. Its protein product is CASSLYLVADTQYF. This chain links TRBV11-2 with TRBJ2-3; D remains unclear. Per the germline V gene, CDR1 is SGHAT and CDR2 is FQNNGV. This CDR3 has 14 amino acids. Between the trimmed V and J ends, which lost 2 bases and 6 bases, there was a span of 12 bases.

The rearrangement links TRBV11-3 to TRBJ2-3; tentatively, D is TRBD2 (6 bases). The CDR3 contains 14 residues. V was clipped by 5 bases and J by 2 bases, with 11 bases between them. Germline V gives CDR1 SGHNT, CDR2 YENEEA. In DNA, the CDR3 is TGTGCCAGCAGCGCGGGAAGCCTCACAGATACGCAGTATTTT. Protein: CASSAGSLTDTQYF.

Only one count was recorded for this clone. The CDR3 spells CASSQAASTDTQYF. DNA of the CDR3: TGTGCCAGCAGCCAAGCGGCAAGCACAGATACGCAGTATTTT. This chain connects TRBV4-2 to TRBJ2-3; D ambiguous. V lost 1 base, J lost 0 bases, and 5 bases lay in between. From germline, CDR1 is LGHNA and CDR2 YNFKEQ. This CDR3 spans 14 amino acids.

V usage is TRBV7-2 and J usage is TRBJ2-5; D gene unclear. The V and J ends lost 1 base and 1 base respectively, with 10 bases between them. This CDR3 has 15 residues. Germline V gives CDR1 SGHTA, CDR2 FQGNSA. The CDR3 here is CASSLVLTRQETQYF. The DNA for the CDR3 is TGTGCCAGCAGCTTAGTATTAACGCGCCAAGAGACCCAGTACTTC.

The V and J genes are TRBV28 and TRBJ2-3; 8 positions agree with TRBD2. Germline V gives CDR1 MDHEN, CDR2 SYDVKM. The V gene end was trimmed by 5 bases and the J gene end by 4 bases; junction bases not matched to a gene: 8. CDR3 size: 15 residues. As DNA, the CDR3 is TGTGCCAGCAGTCTTAGCGGGACGTTGGCAGATACGCAGTATTTT. Translated: CASSLSGTLADTQYF.

This rearrangement joins TRBV5-1 to TRBJ2-7, with D perhaps TRBD1 (5 bases). V was shortened by 1 base and J by 2 bases, with 10 bases between the two germline ends. Germline V gives CDR1 SGHRS, CDR2 YFSETQ. The CDR3 has 14 residues. This chain's CDR3 is CASSLQAGPYEQYF. DNA for the CDR3: TGCGCCAGCAGCTTGCAGGCAGGGCCCTACGAGCAGTACTTC.

The V and J genes are TRBV5-5 and TRBJ1-5; TRBD1 might be the D (6 bases). The CDR3 length is 15 residues. V was pared by 0 bases and J by 10 bases, with 17 bases between. Germline V gene sequence: CDR1 SGHKS, CDR2 YYEKEE (reference sequence). The CDR3 reads CASSLEGGGFNPQHF. CDR3 nucleotide sequence: TGTGCCAGCAGCTTGGAAGGGGGGGGATTCAATCCCCAGCATTTT. The full variable domain, with the rest looked up from reference TRBV5-5 and TRBJ1-5, is DAGVTQSPTHLIKTRGQQVTLRCSPISGHKSVSWYQQVLGQGPQFIFQYYEKEERGRGNFPDRFSARQFPNYSSELNVNALLLGDSALYLCASSLEGGGFNPQHFGDGTRLSIL.

The chain links TRBV5-6 to TRBJ1-1, with D possibly TRBD1 on 5 matching bases. V was clipped by 2 bases and J by 4 bases, with 15 bases between them. Germline V gene sequence: CDR1 SGHDT, CDR2 YYEEEE. CDR3 length: 15 residues. CDR3 sequence: CASSFPGWGSTEAFF. In nucleotides, the CDR3 is TGTGCCAGCAGCTTCCCCGGATGGGGGAGCACTGAAGCTTTCTTT.

J is TRBJ2-5 and V is TRBV9, with 7 nucleotides matching TRBD2. The germline gives CDR1 SGDLS, CDR2 YYNGEE. The CDR3 length is 15 residues. The junction had 7 bases not matched to a gene; V was cut back by 0 bases and J by 5 bases. CDR3 bases: TGTGCCAGCAGCGTAGGGGGCGGGAGCCGCGAGACCCAGTACTTC. Encoded protein: CASSVGGGSRETQYF.

This chain uses TRBV21-1 with TRBJ1-1; the DNA was not used to check the table's D call, TRBD1. TRBV21-1 is a listed pseudogene. This CDR3 comprises 15 residues. The CDR3 here is CASSNRVRQNTEAFF. The CDR3 region has the DNA TGTGCCAGCAGCAACAGGGTGAGACAGAACACTGAAGCTTTCTTT.